The clone carrying this TCR beta chain was observed a handful of times. Its antigen is undetermined. TCR beta rearrangements were amplified from peripheral blood genomic DNA. This sample was included in a study of T cell repertoires in aging, cancer and after chemotherapy. For the study at large: Chronic lymphocytic leukemia patients on fludarabine- or bendamustine-based regimens gave paired samples before and after chemotherapy.

The germline V gene encodes CDR1 LNHDA and CDR2 SQIVND (reference sequence). The CDR3 extends over 10 amino acids. V gave up 9 bases and J gave up 7 bases, with 9 bases separating them. Study-wide results and limits: In healthy donors, age-related TCR diversity loss mainly reflected lost richness.

TRB rearrangements spanning V, D and J were amplified using mixed TRB-A/B primers. TCRdb reprocessed the multiplex PCR reads via MiXCR and lists one record per CDR3 protein. The sample has around 6,000 distinct CDR3 sequences, about 32% seen once; the top ten hold roughly 31%. The TCR sequence derives from a human donor with a blood cancer. The chain couples TRBV19 to TRBJ2-5; D is undetermined. The sample comprised blood. The CDR3 is CARHMGTQYF. Here the CDR3 DNA reads TGTGCCAGGCACATGGGGACCCAGTACTTC.